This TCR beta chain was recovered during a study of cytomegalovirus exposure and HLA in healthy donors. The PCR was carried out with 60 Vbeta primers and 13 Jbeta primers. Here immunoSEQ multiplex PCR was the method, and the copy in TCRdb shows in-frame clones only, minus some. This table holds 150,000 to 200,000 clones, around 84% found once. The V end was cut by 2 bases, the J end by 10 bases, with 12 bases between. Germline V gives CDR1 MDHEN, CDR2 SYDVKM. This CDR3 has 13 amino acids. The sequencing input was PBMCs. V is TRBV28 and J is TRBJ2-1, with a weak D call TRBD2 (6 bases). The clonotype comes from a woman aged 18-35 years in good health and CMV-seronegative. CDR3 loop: CASSLNPAGEQFF. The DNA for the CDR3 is TGTGCCAGCAGTTTAAATCCCGCGGGGGAGCAGTTCTTC.